These 18 T cell receptor beta chains came from one sample sequenced in a study of technical replicates of blood from four donors. The data were produced by immunoSEQ multiplex PCR, yet TCRdb's version contains in-frame clones alone and is incomplete. The sample gives tens of thousands of clones, approximately 95% of which show up once; 0.26% is in the top ten. The sequencing input was T cells isolated from PBMCs. The receptors stem from a human donor in good health.

The chain combines TRBV28 with TRBJ2-1; 8 bases line up with TRBD2. Trimming removed 7 bases from V and 10 bases from J; junction bases left unmatched: 9. Looked up from germline, CDR1 is MDHEN and CDR2 is SYDVKM. This CDR3 comprises 13 residues. Here the CDR3 reads CASISRTSREQFF. The CDR3 coding sequence is TGTGCCAGCATTTCTAGGACTAGCCGGGAGCAGTTCTTC. Filled out from reference TRBV28 and TRBJ2-1, the complete variable domain reads DVKVTQSSRYLVKRTGEKVFLECVQDMDHENMFWYRQDPGLGLRLIYFSYDVKMKEKGDIPEGYSVSREKKERFSLILESASTNQTSMYLCASISRTSREQFFGPGTRLTVL.

The chain employs TRBV28 and TRBJ2-1, with 11 bases that match TRBD2. V was clipped by 6 bases and J by 3 bases; unmatched bases: 4. This CDR3 comprises 15 residues. Germline CDR1 is MDHEN and CDR2 is SYDVKM. The CDR3 bases are TGTGCCAGCAGGACCCTAGCGGGGGGCTACAATGAGCAGTTCTTC. Translating gives CASRTLAGGYNEQFF.

The J gene is TRBJ1-5, the V gene TRBV4-1; no firm D call. Trimming pared 1 base from V and 6 bases from J, leaving 10 bases between. The CDR3 contains 14 residues. Germline V gene lookup returns CDR1 MGHRA and CDR2 YSYEKL. The CDR3 DNA is TGCGCCAGCAGCCAAGGTCAAGGGAGTCAGCCCCAGCATTTT. Protein sequence: CASSQGQGSQPQHF.

The CDR3 DNA is TGTGCCAGCAGTGTGACAGCCAGCGTTAATTCACCCCTCCACTTT. Protein product: CASSVTASVNSPLHF. This chain links TRBV2 with TRBJ1-6, with a possible D match to TRBD1 (5 bases). V was clipped by 4 bases and J by 6 bases, with 13 bases between them. There are 15 residues in the CDR3. Germline values: CDR1 SNHLY, CDR2 FYNNEI. Full variable domain (missing parts from reference TRBV2 and TRBJ1-6): EPEVTQTPSHQVTQMGQEVILRCVPISNHLYFYWYRQILGQKVEFLVSFYNNEISEKSEIFDDQFSVERPDGSNFTLKIRSTKLEDSAMYFCASSVTASVNSPLHFGNGTRLTVT.

The chain carries TRBV27 and TRBJ2-3; tentatively, D is TRBD2 (5 bases). The V and J ends lost 2 bases and 3 bases respectively, with 12 bases between them. From germline, CDR1 is MNHEY and CDR2 SMNVEV (reference sequence). The CDR3 is 15 residues long. The CDR3 loop reads CASSLASLATDTQYF. CDR3 coding DNA: TGTGCCAGCAGTTTAGCAAGTCTAGCAACAGATACGCAGTATTTT.

The chain combines TRBV6-1 with TRBJ2-7; TRBD2 matches 12 bases. This CDR3 has 14 amino acids. CDR1 and CDR2 from the germline V gene are MNHNS and SASEGT. V was clipped by 6 bases and J by 5 bases; unmatched bases: 5. This CDR3 reads CASRTSGGYNEQYF. DNA for the CDR3: TGTGCCAGCAGGACTAGCGGGGGATATAACGAGCAGTACTTC.

J is TRBJ1-3 and V is TRBV4-1; 7 nucleotides agree with TRBD1. V shed 1 base and J 4 bases; nucleotides not matched to a gene: 10. The length of the CDR3 is 17 residues. Germline CDR1 MGHRA, CDR2 YSYEKL. CDR3 DNA sequence: TGCGCCAGCAGCCAAGCGACTACTAGGGGGCTCGGAAACACCATATATTTT. Residues: CASSQATTRGLGNTIYF.

J is TRBJ2-3 and V is TRBV7-8, with TRBD2 as a possible D gene (6 bases). This CDR3 is 17 amino acids long. Trimming cost V 3 bases and J 4 bases, with 20 bases left between them. Per the germline V gene, CDR1 is SGHVS and CDR2 is FQNEAQ. The CDR3 nucleotides are TGTGCCAGCAGCTTCTCGACTAGTTCACATACTCCAGATACGCAGTATTTT. It yields the protein CASSFSTSSHTPDTQYF.

CDR3 region: CASSPSDSSNQPQHF. The CDR3 DNA sequence: TGTGCCAGCAGTCCCTCCGACAGTAGCAATCAGCCCCAGCATTTT. This sequence joins TRBV28 and TRBJ1-5, with D perhaps TRBD1 (5 bases). CDR1 is MDHEN, CDR2 SYDVKM, per germline. The CDR3 is 15 amino acids. V gave up 5 bases and J gave up 0 bases, with 11 bases separating them.

The V call is TRBV19, the J call TRBJ2-1; 7 bases match TRBD2. V was clipped by 0 bases and J by 8 bases; unmatched bases: 10. Germline V gives CDR1 LNHDA, CDR2 SQIVND (reference sequence). This CDR3 is built from 16 residues. The CDR3 nucleotides read TGTGCCAGTAGTATAGATATACCCTCCCGGGGGGATGAGCAGTTCTTC. Translation gives CASSIDIPSRGDEQFF.

This chain connects TRBV10-3 to TRBJ2-1; the D gene is possibly TRBD1 (6 bases). CDR3 length: 15 amino acids. Trimming stripped 0 bases from V and 7 bases from J, with 13 bases between. CDR1 and CDR2 from the germline V gene are ENHRY and SYGVKD. In DNA, the CDR3 is TGTGCCATCAGTGAGTCCTCAGGGGTGGGAAATGAGCAGTTCTTC. This gives the protein CAISESSGVGNEQFF.

This sequence joins TRBV5-1 and TRBJ1-1; D is possibly TRBD1 (6 bases). Germline V gives CDR1 SGHRS, CDR2 YFSETQ. Trimming removed 4 bases at V and 4 bases at J, with 20 bases between. The CDR3 contains 16 residues. This CDR3 reads CASSALPPGASTEAFF. CDR3 DNA sequence: TGCGCCAGCAGCGCTCTCCCCCCAGGGGCAAGCACTGAAGCTTTCTTT. The full variable domain, completed using reference TRBV5-1 and TRBJ1-1, is KAGVTQTPRYLIKTRGQQVTLSCSPISGHRSVSWYQQTPGQGLQFLFEYFSETQRNKGNFPGRFSGRQFSNSRSEMNVSTLELGDSALYLCASSALPPGASTEAFFGQGTRLTVV.

This rearrangement joins TRBV19 to TRBJ2-1, with a possible D match to TRBD2 (6 bases). The length of the CDR3 is 14 residues. The germline V and J ends were trimmed by 5 bases and 2 bases, with 10 bases remaining between them. The V gene's germline CDR1 is LNHDA and CDR2 SQIVND (reference sequence). In DNA form, the CDR3 reads TGTGCCAGTAGTGTAGGGGAGGCCTACAATGAGCAGTTCTTC. Protein: CASSVGEAYNEQFF.

The CDR3 here is CASSFRRGTGDNEQFF. For the CDR3, the DNA is TGTGCCAGCAGTTTCAGGCGCGGGACAGGGGACAATGAGCAGTTCTTC. This chain joins TRBV2 and TRBJ2-1; 10 bases fit TRBD1. CDR3 length equals 16 residues. The ends lost 5 bases at V and 5 bases at J; junction bases unmatched: 9. In germline, CDR1 is SNHLY, CDR2 FYNNEI.

V usage is TRBV6-1 and J usage is TRBJ1-2; 10 positions agree with TRBD1. The CDR3 consists of 15 residues. Germline V gene data show CDR1 as MNHNS and CDR2 as SASEGT. After removal of 7 bases from V and 4 bases from J, the junction contained 9 bases not matched to a gene. The CDR3 nucleotides read TGTGCCAGCAATCAGGGACAGGGGATATCCTATGGCTACACCTTC. It is translated as CASNQGQGISYGYTF.

This sequence joins TRBV7-8 and TRBJ1-6; TRBD1 is a possible D gene (6 bases). CDR1 and CDR2 (germline): SGHVS, FQNEAQ. The CDR3 runs 14 residues. Trimming shortened V by 4 bases and J by 8 bases, and 12 bases separated the two germline ends. CDR3 bases: TGTGCCAGCAGCTCGACAGGAACACATTCACCCCTCCACTTT. Protein sequence: CASSSTGTHSPLHF.

The CDR3 reads CASSLTTRTEAFF. The CDR3 DNA is TGTGCCAGCAGCCTAACGACACGGACTGAAGCTTTCTTT. The chain joins TRBV6-5 to TRBJ1-1; D not certain. This CDR3 region has 13 residues. Trimming stripped 6 bases from V and 5 bases from J, with 13 bases between. Looked up from germline, CDR1 is MNHEY and CDR2 is SVGAGI.

V is TRBV30 and J is TRBJ1-1, with D perhaps matching TRBD1 (5 bases). The CDR3 sequence is 13 residues long. The V end was cut by 0 bases, the J end by 8 bases, with 13 bases between. Germline values: CDR1 GTSNPN, CDR2 SVGIG (reference sequence). CDR3 coding DNA: TGTGCCTGGAGTGTATGGCGGGACGGGGAAGCTTTCTTT. This gives the protein CAWSVWRDGEAFF.